The clone carrying this TCR beta chain has only one observation. Its matching antigen is unknown. This CDR3 is built from 13 residues. The germline V gene encodes CDR1 SGHNT and CDR2 YYREEE (reference sequence). The V end was cut by 0 bases, the J end by 5 bases, with 8 bases between. This sample is part of a study of cytomegalovirus exposure and HLA in healthy donors. Study results and caveats: There were some public TCRs occurring in many donors, but most TCR sequences were rare. HLA alleles were associated with 17,000 or so TCR beta sequences in a later analysis at 0.05 false discovery rate. With further analysis later on, most CMV-associated TCR beta chains appeared HLA-restricted.

Amplification used 60 Vbeta primers and 13 Jbeta primers. Repertoires were generated with immunoSEQ multiplex PCR, while TCRdb's copy carries only in-frame clones and drops some. Among about 190,000 clones, roughly 83% were seen once, and the ten largest hold approximately 1.3%. Sample: PBMCs. The sequence was collected from a boy under 10 years old in good health and CMV-seronegative. The chain has TRBV5-4 and TRBJ2-5; a possible D gene is TRBD2 (5 bases). CDR3 sequence (DNA): TGTGCCAGCAGCTTGGCCGGGATGGAGACCCAGTACTTC. Protein: CASSLAGMETQYF.